A single T cell receptor (beta chain) is shown here with its context. No cognate antigen has been identified for it. The sample holds no much larger clone one base away, and base qualities are not on file. This record belongs to a study of vaccination effects on CD4 cells after COVID-19 (dated by TCRdb to between 2020 and 2023). For context, the study as a whole: To identify antigen-specific CD4+ T cell clonotypes by their expansion, the ViraFEST assay first stimulated PBMC with viral peptide pools and then applied TCR sequencing. The Oncomine TCR Beta short-read assay on an Illumina iSeq 100 was used to sequence cultures from other donors in the study. Participants received two doses of either the BNT162b2 or the mRNA-1273 mRNA SARS-CoV-2 vaccine. A total of 9 to 11 COVID-19 convalescent patients and a few SARS-CoV-2-naive healthy vaccine recipients were included in the full study. Around 2 million PBMC per well were cultured in IMDM with about 5.1% human AB serum, 10 IU/ml IL-2 and gentamicin, plus 10 ug/ml peptides. In both COVID-19 convalescent patients and infection-naive vaccine recipients, the study compared SARS-CoV-2 spike-specific CD4+ TCR repertoires from before mRNA vaccination with those from after it. The full study reports these points: Marked clonal contraction was observed in both infection-induced and vaccine-induced clones at late post-vaccination timepoints, consistent with waning T cell responses. Among healthy vaccine recipients, nearly all vaccine-induced clones were SARS-CoV-2 mono-reactive, and just 1 of 255 was cross-reactive with common cold coronaviruses. Only a small number of convalescent patients were included, and no early post-infection timepoints were available, which limited the study.

After approximately 11 days of culture, CD4+ T cells were isolated with the EasySep CD4+ T cell isolation kit. The absence of prior SARS-CoV-2 infection in healthy vaccine recipients was confirmed by negative nucleocapsid antibodies before and after vaccination. Half of the culture medium was replaced with fresh IL-2-containing medium on days 3 and 7. Each peptide stimulation condition was cultured in triplicate wells unless otherwise noted. Using Ficoll-Paque Plus gradient centrifugation, PBMC were separated from whole blood and then either used fresh or cryopreserved at -140C. Genomic DNA was extracted from cultured CD4+ T cells with the QIAamp micro DNA kit. Libraries were constructed by the immunoSEQ multiplex PCR assay. DNA from the cultured and isolated CD4+ T cells underwent TCR beta CDR3 sequencing. The paper's processing steps were these. The analysis removed non-productive TCR sequences, trimmed reads to the CDR3 region, and retained only CDR3s that were 7 or more amino acids long. The MANAFEST web app was used to pick out antigen-specific clonotypes by comparing their expansion in peptide wells with that in reference cultures. To count as positive, a clone had to show expansion at FDR<0.05 compared with the reference and with all other wells, an odds ratio above 5, and a frequency above 0.1% in two replicate wells. Cross-reactive clonotypes were defined as significantly expanded in SARS-CoV-2 spike wells and in at least one common cold coronavirus spike condition. Levenshtein distance calculated with the stringdist R package was used to assess CDR3 similarity, and unrooted trees were constructed with ape in R 3.6.1. TCRdb took over this immuneACCESS table, retaining in-frame rearrangements with V and J assigned. Such tables are incomplete; in checked studies, under half of the missing clones stem from an unresolved V gene, and the remainder is unexplained. V and J calls and clone size come straight from that table; D and trimming were deduced from the DNA. The sample table shows tens of thousands of clones, and approximately 67% are seen once. The ten largest make up 4% to 4.5% of the sample.

The CDR3 covers 13 residues, taking in both the cysteine and the phenylalanine. Only CDR3 DNA is held: 39 bases, read in frame from base 1. CDR1 and CDR2 are read off the germline V gene as SGHAT and FQNNGV. V loses 5 bases of germline sequence and J loses 6 bases, and the interval between the two ends is 12 bases. The TCR sequence derives from a human donor who received a COVID-19 vaccine. The V and J segments used are TRBV11-2 and TRBJ2-3; the D gene lacks a confident call. The material was CD4+ T cells from PBMCs cultured without peptide, obtained before COVID-19 vaccination. The sequenced DNA: TGTGCCAGCAGCCCCCGGGTCTGGGATACGCAGTATTTT. This codes for CASSPRVWDTQYF.